Detailed here is one T cell receptor (beta chain). This specimen comes from a study of CD8+ T cells in alopecia areata. The CDR3 totals 10 residues. In germline, CDR1 is SQVTM, CDR2 ANQGSEA. V was trimmed by 6 bases and J by 11 bases, leaving 13 bases between them. Reverse transcribed after extraction, RNA yielded cDNA as the sequencing template. Sequencing used immunoSEQ multiplex PCR; TCRdb keeps in-frame clones, though not all of them. The sample has some 190,000 clones; 66% are singletons. As for treatment: oral pan-JAK inhibitor, 5-10 mg twice daily. The chain employs TRBV29-1 and TRBJ1-1; possibly TRBD1 for D (5 bases). The sequenced sample was CD4+ T cells sorted from blood, obtained at week 44, from a patient treated with tofacitinib. This TCR came from a human donor with alopecia areata. CDR3 bases: TGCAGCGTCCTAGGGGAGTTGGCTTTCTTT. Translating gives CSVLGELAFF.